The next 16 T cell receptor beta chains were all read from a single sample in a study of Graves' ophthalmopathy and Graves' hyperthyroidism. Amplified material comprised TCR beta CDR3 regions derived from RNA transcripts. A first-round RT-PCR used HTBI primers, followed by a second-round multiplex PCR. TCRdb recomputed calls from the multiplex PCR reads with MiXCR, one row per CDR3 protein. Found here are approximately 1.2 million distinct CDR3 sequences, about 38% of them singletons; the top ten hold roughly 11%. Sample: peripheral blood or thyroid tissue (not recorded which). Every receptor here comes from an adult man with Graves' hyperthyroidism.

This clonotype has a single count. The rearrangement joins TRBV7-2 to TRBJ2-7; D is perhaps TRBD2 (7 bases). V was cut by 5 bases and J by 6 bases, with 17 bases left in between. The CDR3 loop spans 14 amino acids. Germline V gene sequence: CDR1 SGHTA, CDR2 FQGNSA. The CDR3 here is CASSPGGGGREQYF. The CDR3 DNA reads TGTGCCAGCAGCCCGGGGGGCGGGGGTCGCGAGCAGTACTTC.

This clonotype was seen only a few times. V usage is TRBV7-6 and J usage is TRBJ2-7, with 7 bases lining up with TRBD2. CDR3 length: 16 residues. With V trimmed by 5 bases and J by 0 bases, 10 bases remained unmatched. Germline loops: CDR1 SGHVS, CDR2 FNYEAQ. The CDR3 DNA follows: TGTGCCAGCAGCCCGCGGGAGAGGGATCACTCCTACGAGCAGTACTTC. This codes for CASSPRERDHSYEQYF.

This clonotype was found many times. The chain has TRBV7-6 and TRBJ2-7; D tentatively fits TRBD1 or TRBD2 (6 bases each). Germline loops: CDR1 SGHVS, CDR2 FNYEAQ. The CDR3 loop spans 14 amino acids. Deletions cut 3 bases from V and 6 bases from J, with 15 bases between. The CDR3 coding sequence is TGTGCCAGCAGCTTTTCGGGGGCGGAGTCCGAGCAGTACTTC. The encoded protein is CASSFSGAESEQYF.

This clonotype was seen repeatedly, ten times or more. The chain carries TRBV29-1 and TRBJ1-2; D might be TRBD1 (5 bases). V was clipped by 5 bases and J by 4 bases, with 14 bases between them. This CDR3 is built from 13 residues. CDR1 SQVTM and CDR2 ANQGSEA come from the germline V gene. The CDR3 sequence: CSVYGGKGYGYTF. The CDR3, as DNA: TGCAGCGTTTATGGGGGAAAGGGCTATGGCTACACCTTC. The complete variable domain, with remaining parts taken from reference TRBV29-1 and TRBJ1-2, reads SAVISQKPSRDICQRGTSLTIQCQVDSQVTMMFWYRQQPGQSLTLIATANQGSEATYESGFVIDKFPISRPNLTFSTLTVSNMSPEDSSIYLCSVYGGKGYGYTFGSGTRLTVV.

This clonotype was counted ten times or more. This chain uses TRBV20-1 with TRBJ2-7, with no clear D. The V and J ends lost 6 bases and 2 bases respectively, with 2 bases between them. This CDR3 is built from 9 residues. CDR1 and CDR2 (germline): DFQATT, SNEGSKA (reference sequence). The CDR3 coding sequence is TGCAGTGCCCCCTACGAGCAGTACTTC. As protein: CSAPYEQYF.

This clonotype was counted at least ten times. J is TRBJ1-6 and V is TRBV7-8; no clear D. The CDR3 consists of 12 residues. With 5 bases removed from V and 11 bases from J, the gap between germline ends came to 10 bases. The V gene's germline CDR1 is SGHVS and CDR2 FQNEAQ. The CDR3 coding sequence is TGTGCCAGCAGCCCCTCAAATGCACCCCTCCACTTT. As protein: CASSPSNAPLHF.

This clonotype was seen ten or more times. This sequence joins TRBV7-9 and TRBJ1-4, with D possibly matching TRBD1 (5 bases). Germline values: CDR1 SEHNR, CDR2 FQNEAQ (reference sequence). The V gene lost 5 bases and the J gene lost 0 bases, with 13 bases spanning the gap. The CDR3 spans 16 residues. Here the CDR3 reads CASSTNLQATNEKLFF. For the CDR3, the DNA is TGTGCCAGCAGCACAAACTTACAGGCAACTAATGAAAAACTGTTTTTT.

As for this clonotype: This may come from a read error, since a much larger clone is one base off. The chain carries TRBV20-1 and TRBJ1-4; D might be TRBD1 (6 bases). Germline CDR1 and CDR2: DFQATT and SNEGSKA (reference sequence). The CDR3 loop spans 14 amino acids. The CDR3 is CSVIPGATNEKLFF. In nucleotides, the CDR3 is TGCAGCGTGATACCAGGGGCAACTAATGAAAAACTGTTTTTT.

The chain is built from TRBV7-9 and TRBJ1-1; D is perhaps TRBD1 (5 bases). The ends were cut back, 1 base at V and 4 bases at J, with 13 bases in the middle. Germline CDR1 reads SEHNR; CDR2 reads FQNEAQ (reference sequence). The CDR3 runs 15 residues. As DNA, the CDR3 is TGTGCCAGCAGCTTAGGCGGACACCTGGGCACTGAAGCTTTCTTT. Protein sequence: CASSLGGHLGTEAFF.

V gene TRBV7-9 combines with J gene TRBJ1-1; tentatively, D is TRBD1 (5 bases). The germline CDR1 and CDR2 sequences are SEHNR and FQNEAQ (reference sequence). V shed 2 bases and J shed 3 bases, with 16 bases lying between them. This CDR3 is built from 16 residues. CDR3 sequence (DNA): TGTGCCAGCAGCTTAACGGCCGGGGGGAGTTACACTGAAGCTTTCTTT. Encoded protein: CASSLTAGGSYTEAFF.

The sample holds many counts of this clonotype. The chain joins TRBV24-1 to TRBJ2-7; D uncertain. Looked up from germline, CDR1 is KGHDR and CDR2 is SFDVKD. V was clipped by 4 bases and J by 6 bases, with 12 bases between them. There are 13 residues in the CDR3. The CDR3 coding sequence is TGTGCCACCAGTGACCCTCTAGTGGGCGAGCAGTACTTC. This codes for CATSDPLVGEQYF.

This chain links TRBV7-9 with TRBJ1-4, with no clear D. Germline V gives CDR1 SEHNR, CDR2 FQNEAQ (reference sequence). Trimming removed 5 bases at V and 6 bases at J, with 10 bases between. This CDR3 has 13 residues. Here the CDR3 reads CASSPPVYEKLFF. The CDR3 region has the DNA TGTGCCAGCAGCCCTCCGGTTTATGAAAAACTGTTTTTT.

This chain joins TRBV12-5 and TRBJ1-2; the D is unclear. CDR3 length: 12 residues. Germline V gene lookup returns CDR1 LGHNT and CDR2 FRNRAP. The CDR3 DNA sequence: TGTGCCAGCAGTTTAGCGATCGGGGGCTACACCTTC. It specifies CASSLAIGGYTF.

This chain uses TRBV20-1 with TRBJ2-5; D not resolved. Deletions cut 3 bases from V and 4 bases from J, with 15 bases between. The CDR3 is made up of 14 amino acids. Germline V lookup: CDR1 DFQATT, CDR2 SNEGSKA (reference sequence). The CDR3 region is CSARSGESLETQYF. Written as DNA, the CDR3 is TGCAGTGCTAGGTCAGGAGAGAGTTTAGAGACCCAGTACTTC.

V is TRBV7-8 and J is TRBJ1-6; 8 bases match TRBD1. There are 14 residues in the CDR3. Germline V CDR1 and CDR2: SGHVS, FQNEAQ. The trim removed 7 bases at V and 8 bases at J, leaving 7 bases unmatched. CDR3 residues: CASITGQDYSPLHF. The CDR3 DNA reads TGTGCCAGCATAACGGGACAGGACTATTCACCCCTCCACTTT.

This clonotype showed up many times. The rearrangement links TRBV5-6 to TRBJ2-7, with D possibly TRBD2 on 6 matching bases. Trimming took 2 bases from V and 2 from J, leaving 11 bases between them. CDR3 size: 14 residues. Germline CDR1 SGHDT, CDR2 YYEEEE. CDR3 sequence reads: CASSLRGTAYEQYF. CDR3 DNA: TGTGCCAGCAGCTTACGGGGGACCGCCTACGAGCAGTACTTC.